The source of this T cell receptor (beta chain) is a study of radiation and T cells in renal cell carcinoma. The wider study: Nephrectomy followed 15 Gy stereotactic body radiation by 4 weeks. Overall study findings and caveats: In blood, top tumor clones expanded by 2 weeks, shrinking by 4. Baseline intratumoral clonotype presence is unknown without pretreatment biopsies.

Repertoires were generated with immunoSEQ multiplex PCR, while TCRdb's copy carries only in-frame clones and drops some. The sample includes roughly 130,000 clones, approximately 90% of them seen just once. The CDR3 consists of 10 residues. The V and J ends lost 4 bases and 6 bases respectively, with 1 base between them. The germline V gene encodes CDR1 MGHDK and CDR2 SYGVNS. This clone was counted between two and nine times. Antigen unknown. As for time point: blood 2 weeks post-SBRT. Stated treatment: 15 Gy SBRT to primary tumor, nephrectomy 4 weeks later. The input for sequencing was blood, taken from a patient whose treatment included radiotherapy and nephrectomy. The rearrangement links TRBV25-1 to TRBJ1-5; D uncertain. The sequence was obtained from a woman between 65 and 79 years old with renal cell carcinoma. CDR3 protein: CASSAQPQHF. CDR3 DNA sequence: TGTGCCAGCAGTGCTCAGCCCCAGCATTTT.